Presented here are 19 T cell receptor beta chains from one specimen sequenced in a study of T cell responses to AZD1222 COVID-19 vaccine. Generated by immunoSEQ multiplex PCR, the TCRdb table keeps only in-frame clones and is missing some. The sample includes 150,000 to 200,000 clones, around 93% of them seen just once. The sample consisted of peripheral blood, taken on day 0 of AZD1222 vaccination. These receptors originate from an adult in good health.

The V gene is TRBV15, the J gene TRBJ2-1; the D is unclear. CDR3 size: 14 residues. Germline values: CDR1 LNHNV, CDR2 YYDKDF (reference sequence). V lost 1 base to trimming and J lost 9 bases, with 13 bases between them. The DNA of the CDR3 is TGTGCCACCAGCAGAGTAGTAAATTCCTTTGAGCAGTTCTTC. It codes for CATSRVVNSFEQFF. Using reference TRBV15 and TRBJ2-1 for the parts outside the CDR3, the full variable domain is DAMVIQNPRYQVTQFGKPVTLSCSQTLNHNVMYWYQQKSSQAPKLLFHYYDKDFNNEADTPDNFQSRRPNTSFCFLDIRSPGLGDTAMYLCATSRVVNSFEQFFGPGTRLTVL.

This chain uses TRBV5-1 with TRBJ1-1, with TRBD1 matching 8 bases. From germline, CDR1 is SGHRS and CDR2 YFSETQ. V was pared by 4 bases and J by 0 bases, with 5 bases of the junction left unmatched. The CDR3 is 15 residues long. The CDR3 bases are TGCGCCAGCAGCCTCGTGGGACAGGTGAACACTGAAGCTTTCTTT. This encodes CASSLVGQVNTEAFF.

The V and J genes are TRBV24-1 and TRBJ1-5; TRBD1 might be the D (5 bases). With 0 bases removed from V and 5 bases from J, the gap between germline ends came to 7 bases. The germline CDR1 and CDR2 sequences are KGHDR and SFDVKD. CDR3 length equals 14 residues. The CDR3 coding sequence is TGTGCCACCAGTGATTTGGGACACCATCAGCCCCAGCATTTT. Protein sequence: CATSDLGHHQPQHF.

This chain links TRBV6-5 with TRBJ1-4; no clear D gene. The ends were cut back, 6 bases at V and 5 bases at J, with 16 bases in the middle. The length of the CDR3 is 15 residues. CDR1 and CDR2 (germline): MNHEY, SVGAGI. This CDR3 is CASRMMAVYNEKLFF. CDR3 DNA sequence: TGTGCCAGCAGGATGATGGCGGTCTACAATGAAAAACTGTTTTTT.

The chain couples TRBV19 to TRBJ2-2; D is unclear. The germline V and J ends were trimmed by 1 base and 7 bases, with 13 bases remaining between them. The CDR3 covers 15 residues. Germline V CDR1 and CDR2: LNHDA, SQIVND (reference sequence). CDR3 sequence (DNA): TGTGCCAGTAGTATAGGGACCCCCGGCCGCGGGGAGCTGTTTTTT. This sequence encodes CASSIGTPGRGELFF.

The chain combines TRBV6-5 with TRBJ1-5, with 10 bases lining up with TRBD1. The CDR3 extends over 15 amino acids. With V trimmed by 7 bases and J by 2 bases, 5 bases remained unmatched. Germline CDR1 MNHEY, CDR2 SVGAGI. CDR3: CASKIGTGGNQPQHF. The CDR3 region has the DNA TGTGCCAGCAAGATCGGGACAGGGGGCAATCAGCCCCAGCATTTT.

This chain joins TRBV28 and TRBJ1-2, with 7 bases that match TRBD1. J lost 6 bases, V lost 5 bases, and 6 bases had no gene match. The CDR3 extends over 13 amino acids. Per germline, CDR1 MDHEN and CDR2 SYDVKM. The CDR3 region is CASSPPGTDGYTF. CDR3 nucleotides: TGTGCCAGCAGTCCGCCCGGGACAGATGGCTACACCTTC.

The rearrangement links TRBV6-2 or TRBV6-3 to TRBJ2-5; 8 bases agree with TRBD2. The CDR3 is 16 residues long. Germline V lookup: CDR1 MNHEY, CDR2 SVGEGT. The J segment lost 1 base and the V segment lost 5 bases, leaving 9 bases of the junction unmatched. The CDR3 region has the DNA TGTGCCAGCAGTCCGATGCTAGCGGGCTCCCAAGAGACCCAGTACTTC. Its translation is CASSPMLAGSQETQYF.

This chain joins TRBV9 and TRBJ2-3; the D is unclear. Germline V gene sequence: CDR1 SGDLS, CDR2 YYNGEE. V lost 0 bases to trimming and J lost 5 bases, with 16 bases between them. This CDR3 is 16 amino acids long. CDR3 DNA sequence: TGTGCCAGCAGCGTAGAGGGCGTATCTATAGGAGATACGCAGTATTTT. Its protein product is CASSVEGVSIGDTQYF.

The J gene is TRBJ1-2, the V gene TRBV28, with D possibly TRBD1 on 6 matching bases. The V and J ends lost 8 bases and 8 bases respectively, with 18 bases between them. Germline values: CDR1 MDHEN, CDR2 SYDVKM. This CDR3 is 13 amino acids long. CDR3 in amino acids: CASRLGGGEGYTF. Here the CDR3 DNA reads TGTGCCAGCCGCTTGGGGGGGGGCGAGGGCTACACCTTC.

The chain uses TRBV24-1 and TRBJ2-2; perhaps TRBD2 as D (5 bases). Looked up from germline, CDR1 is KGHDR and CDR2 is SFDVKD. This CDR3 contains 16 residues. Trimming stripped 1 base from V and 7 bases from J, with 15 bases between. CDR3 DNA sequence: TGTGCCACCAGTGATTTTAGCGAAAGACGGGGCGGGGAGCTGTTTTTT. Its translation is CATSDFSERRGGELFF.

The rearrangement links TRBV6-5 to TRBJ2-3; 14 bases map to TRBD2. J gave up 5 bases and V 4 bases, and 2 bases lay outside the gene matches. The germline V gene encodes CDR1 MNHEY and CDR2 SVGAGI. The CDR3 extends over 15 amino acids. CDR3: CASSSGLAGGDTQYF. In nucleotides, the CDR3 is TGTGCCAGCAGTTCTGGACTAGCGGGAGGAGATACGCAGTATTTT.

This chain links TRBV19 with TRBJ2-3; possibly TRBD1 or TRBD2 for D (5 bases each). This CDR3 comprises 13 residues. The V end lost 6 bases, the J end lost 7 bases, and 14 bases lay between the germline ends. CDR1 is LNHDA, CDR2 SQIVND, per germline (reference sequence). CDR3 residues: CASSRTWGNTQYF. CDR3 in DNA: TGTGCCAGTAGCAGGACATGGGGGAATACGCAGTATTTT. The full variable domain, with the rest looked up from reference TRBV19 and TRBJ2-3, is DGGITQSPKYLFRKEGQNVTLSCEQNLNHDAMYWYRQDPGQGLRLIYYSQIVNDFQKGDIAEGYSVSREKKESFPLTVTSAQKNPTAFYLCASSRTWGNTQYFGPGTRLTVL.

The rearrangement links TRBV28 to TRBJ1-2, with TRBD1 identical over 7 bases. The CDR3 has 14 amino acids. The V and J ends lost 5 bases and 4 bases, in that order; junction bases with no gene match: 7. Germline CDR1 MDHEN, CDR2 SYDVKM. CDR3: CASSPIDRAYGYTF. The CDR3 coding sequence is TGTGCCAGCAGTCCTATCGACAGGGCCTATGGCTACACCTTC.

The chain couples TRBV7-9 to TRBJ1-1; no firm D call. This CDR3 is 14 amino acids long. The germline V gene has CDR1 SEHNR and CDR2 FQNEAQ (reference sequence). V was clipped by 2 bases and J by 1 base, with 8 bases between them. The CDR3 sequence: CASSLTEGNTEAFF. DNA for the CDR3: TGTGCCAGCAGCTTAACAGAGGGGAACACTGAAGCTTTCTTT.

The chain is built from TRBV7-9 and TRBJ2-1; D gene uncertain. The CDR3 length is 13 residues. V was clipped by 5 bases and J by 8 bases, with 13 bases between them. The germline V gene has CDR1 SEHNR and CDR2 FQNEAQ (reference sequence). The CDR3 sequence is CASSLSAVHEQFF. The CDR3 DNA reads TGTGCCAGCAGCCTATCTGCAGTCCATGAGCAGTTCTTC.

The chain couples TRBV28 to TRBJ1-1; D is undetermined. The CDR3 extends over 13 amino acids. The V gene's germline CDR1 is MDHEN and CDR2 SYDVKM. Trimming took 5 bases from V and 7 from J, leaving 14 bases between them. The CDR3 loop is CASSPEVRYEAFF. CDR3 sequence (DNA): TGTGCCAGCAGTCCCGAGGTTCGTTATGAAGCTTTCTTT. The whole variable domain, remainder taken from reference TRBV28 and TRBJ1-1, is DVKVTQSSRYLVKRTGEKVFLECVQDMDHENMFWYRQDPGLGLRLIYFSYDVKMKEKGDIPEGYSVSREKKERFSLILESASTNQTSMYLCASSPEVRYEAFFGQGTRLTVV.

This chain joins TRBV4-3 and TRBJ2-1; no firm D call. V lost 4 bases and J lost 1, with 11 bases in between. The CDR3 totals 15 residues. CDR1 is LGHNA, CDR2 YSLEER, per germline. CDR3 sequence reads: CASSLGAKSYNEQFF. The CDR3 region has the DNA TGCGCCAGCAGCCTTGGAGCGAAGTCCTACAATGAGCAGTTCTTC.

The rearrangement links TRBV28 to TRBJ1-5, with D unresolved. Germline V gene sequence: CDR1 MDHEN, CDR2 SYDVKM. V was cut by 3 bases and J by 2 bases, with 11 bases left in between. The CDR3 loop spans 15 amino acids. Here the CDR3 DNA reads TGTGCCAGCAGTTTCGGTGGAGCTGGCAATCAGCCCCAGCATTTT. Its translation is CASSFGGAGNQPQHF. The complete variable domain, with remaining parts taken from reference TRBV28 and TRBJ1-5, reads DVKVTQSSRYLVKRTGEKVFLECVQDMDHENMFWYRQDPGLGLRLIYFSYDVKMKEKGDIPEGYSVSREKKERFSLILESASTNQTSMYLCASSFGGAGNQPQHFGDGTRLSIL.